These 20 T cell receptor beta chains were all obtained from the same sample, sequenced in a study of T cells in Graves' hyperthyroidism and ophthalmopathy. Researchers amplified the TCR beta CDR3 regions from RNA transcripts. Carried out on the TCR CDR3, a first-round RT-PCR used the HTBI primer set. Each CDR3 protein is one row after TCRdb ran MiXCR on the multiplex PCR reads. This table holds a few hundred thousand distinct CDR3 sequences, about 16% found once. Sequencing was performed on blood. The receptor source for this set is a woman aged 25 to 39 with Graves' ophthalmopathy.

This clonotype has just one count. A read error may explain this, as a much larger clone is one base away. The genes are TRBV7-9 and TRBJ2-5; TRBD2 agrees at 11 bases. Trimming at V came to 4 bases and at J to 4 bases, leaving 5 bases not matched to a gene. Germline values: CDR1 SEHNR, CDR2 FQNEAQ (reference sequence). This CDR3 region has 15 residues. CDR3 sequence reads: CASSSGLAAVETQYF. The CDR3 DNA follows: TGTGCCAGCAGCTCGGGACTAGCGGCAGTAGAGACCCAGTACTTC.

Many counts were recorded for this clonotype. This sequence joins TRBV5-4 and TRBJ2-1; TRBD2 matches at 11 bases. Trimming took 4 bases from V and 6 from J; bases not matched to a gene: 6. Germline V gives CDR1 SGHNT, CDR2 YYREEE (reference sequence). This CDR3 comprises 15 residues. The CDR3 DNA reads TGTGCCAGCAGCGCCGGGACTAGCGGATTCAATGAGCAGTTCTTC. It specifies CASSAGTSGFNEQFF.

The chain couples TRBV24-1 to TRBJ2-7; D tentatively fits TRBD1 or TRBD2 (5 bases each). The germline CDR1 and CDR2 sequences are KGHDR and SFDVKD. Between the trimmed V and J ends, which lost 5 bases and 6 bases, there was a span of 19 bases. The CDR3 sequence is 15 residues long. CDR3 in DNA: TGTGCCACCAGTGGCAGCAGGGATGCGAGGGGCGAGCAGTACTTC. It yields the protein CATSGSRDARGEQYF.

This clonotype has more than one count but fewer than ten. This chain uses TRBV3-1 with TRBJ2-7; weak D call: TRBD1 (6 bases). Trimming shortened V by 5 bases and J by 4 bases, and 18 bases separated the two germline ends. This CDR3 region has 15 residues. Per the germline V gene, CDR1 is LGHDT and CDR2 is YNNKEL (reference sequence). The CDR3 DNA is TGTGCCAGCAGCGATGAGCACAGGGTGTTTTACGAGCAGTACTTC. This encodes CASSDEHRVFYEQYF.

On this clonotype: One end of the junction varies from germline; a read error may be responsible. J is TRBJ2-7 and V is TRBV28, with no clear D. Germline lookup yields CDR1 MDHEN and CDR2 SYDVKM. The CDR3 has 13 residues. The DNA for the CDR3 is TGTGCCAGCAGCCCCGGACGGGCCTACGGGCAGTACTTC. The encoded protein is CASSPGRAYGQYF.

The V and J genes are TRBV6-1 and TRBJ1-5; D is possibly TRBD1 (5 bases). The V gene lost 3 bases and the J gene lost 9 bases, with 12 bases spanning the gap. CDR1 is MNHNS, CDR2 SASEGT, per germline. This CDR3 has 13 residues. The CDR3 loop reads CASSDNQGTPQHF. In nucleotides, the CDR3 is TGTGCCAGCAGTGATAACCAGGGTACGCCCCAGCATTTT.

This chain joins TRBV18 and TRBJ2-7; 9 positions agree with TRBD1. The germline CDR1 and CDR2 sequences are KGHSH and LQKENI. The trim removed 5 bases at V and 2 bases at J, leaving 7 bases unmatched. The CDR3 runs 15 residues. The CDR3 bases are TGTGCCAGCTCAGGTGACAGGGGGTTTACCTACGAGCAGTACTTC. Protein product: CASSGDRGFTYEQYF.

The table lists this clonotype with many counts. Here the CDR3 reads CASSLRHTNTEAFF. CDR3 in DNA: TGTGCCAGCAGTTTGCGTCATACGAACACTGAAGCTTTCTTT. V usage is TRBV12-3 or TRBV12-4 and J usage is TRBJ1-1; no definite D call. The CDR3 covers 14 residues. Trimming took off 3 bases at V and 1 base at J, with 9 bases between the two ends.

Ten or more counts support this clonotype. The genes are TRBV5-1 and TRBJ2-3; 12 positions match TRBD2. Germline V CDR1 and CDR2: SGHRS, YFSETQ. This CDR3 comprises 18 residues. Unmatched junction bases numbered 10, after V lost 1 base and J lost 4 bases. This CDR3 is CASSLPQLAGGWADTQYF. CDR3 coding DNA: TGCGCCAGCAGCTTGCCCCAACTAGCGGGAGGTTGGGCAGATACGCAGTATTTT.

This clonotype came up many times. This chain connects TRBV27 to TRBJ2-7, with a weak D call TRBD1 (5 bases). This CDR3 has 13 amino acids. Looked up from germline, CDR1 is MNHEY and CDR2 is SMNVEV (reference sequence). V lost 4 bases and J lost 5, with 12 bases in between. CDR3 sequence (DNA): TGTGCCAGCAGTTCCCAGGGTTTCGACGAGCAGTACTTC. It encodes CASSSQGFDEQYF.

Comments on this clonotype: No DNA is shown, since the ends of the CDR3 on it are uncertain; the CDR3 is the one TCRdb lists. The rearrangement joins TRBV28 to TRBJ2-7; no check of the table's D call, TRBD1, against the DNA was made. Germline lookup yields CDR1 MDHEN and CDR2 SYDVKM. The CDR3 is 24 residues long, counting both termini. The CDR3 reads CASSLKLWGWEQFFGPGTRYEQYF.

This clonotype was seen many times. The V gene is TRBV12-3 or TRBV12-4, the J gene TRBJ2-1, with 12 bases fitting TRBD2. This CDR3 comprises 15 residues. V lost 6 bases and J lost 9; bases outside the gene matches: 9. CDR3 sequence (DNA): TGTGCCAGCAGGCGGACTAGCGGGAAGGCGGGTGAGCAGTTCTTC. Protein product: CASRRTSGKAGEQFF.

This clonotype was seen a handful of times. This chain connects TRBV28 to TRBJ1-1; D remains ambiguous. Germline assignment: CDR1 MDHEN and CDR2 SYDVKM. This CDR3 has 14 residues. V was shortened by 9 bases and J by 2 bases, with 16 bases between the two germline ends. The DNA of the CDR3 is TGTGCCAGTAGTCAGGACGGGATAAACACTGAAGCTTTCTTT. Translating gives CASSQDGINTEAFF. The full variable domain, in which reference TRBV28 and TRBJ1-1 provide the parts outside the CDR3, is DVKVTQSSRYLVKRTGEKVFLECVQDMDHENMFWYRQDPGLGLRLIYFSYDVKMKEKGDIPEGYSVSREKKERFSLILESASTNQTSMYLCASSQDGINTEAFFGQGTRLTVV.

In its sample, this clonotype was seen a few times. The chain joins TRBV19 to TRBJ1-5; D remains ambiguous. The V and J ends lost 7 bases and 0 bases respectively, with 13 bases between them. There are 15 residues in the CDR3. Germline V gene sequence: CDR1 LNHDA, CDR2 SQIVND (reference sequence). The CDR3 spells CASTPRQYSNQPQHF. Written as DNA, the CDR3 is TGTGCCAGTACCCCAAGGCAGTATAGCAATCAGCCCCAGCATTTT.

A single count supports this clonotype. Relative to the germline gene, one junction end is altered; a read error may explain this. J is TRBJ2-7 and V is TRBV18; 8 bases match TRBD1. The germline gives CDR1 KGHSH, CDR2 LQKENI. CDR3 length: 21 residues. The CDR3 loop is CASSQLFGGTGRGASGYGQYF. The CDR3 DNA reads TGTGCCAGCTCACAGCTATTTGGTGGGACAGGCCGGGGCGCGAGCGGATACGGGCAGTACTTC.

The chain joins TRBV13 to TRBJ2-7; 8 bases line up with TRBD1. The junction had 5 bases not matched to a gene; V was cut back by 5 bases and J by 5 bases. Germline assignment: CDR1 PRHDT and CDR2 FYEKMQ (reference sequence). The CDR3 contains 13 residues. For the CDR3, the DNA is TGTGCCAGCAGCCCGAAGACAGGGGACGAGCAGTACTTC. Translated: CASSPKTGDEQYF.

This chain connects TRBV10-2 to TRBJ2-5; no clear D gene. V dropped 8 bases and J dropped 1 base, with 11 bases sitting between them. Germline V gene data show CDR1 as WSHSY and CDR2 as SAAADI. This CDR3 spans 13 amino acids. In nucleotides, the CDR3 is TGCGCCAGCTCCCGGACCTTCCAAGAGACCCAGTACTTC. Its protein product is CASSRTFQETQYF.

This clonotype was seen at least ten times. The chain couples TRBV5-1 to TRBJ1-2, with D possibly being TRBD1 (5 bases). The CDR3 contains 15 residues. Germline CDR1 SGHRS, CDR2 YFSETQ. The germline V and J ends were trimmed by 5 bases and 3 bases, with 17 bases remaining between them. CDR3 sequence reads: CASRPNGGGDYGYTF. The CDR3 region has the DNA TGCGCCAGCAGACCAAACGGGGGTGGTGACTATGGCTACACCTTC. The variable domain in full, completed from reference TRBV5-1 and TRBJ1-2, reads KAGVTQTPRYLIKTRGQQVTLSCSPISGHRSVSWYQQTPGQGLQFLFEYFSETQRNKGNFPGRFSGRQFSNSRSEMNVSTLELGDSALYLCASRPNGGGDYGYTFGSGTRLTVV.

The chain has TRBV7-8 and TRBJ2-7; D might be TRBD1 or TRBD2, each matching 5 bases. Trimming pared 3 bases from V and 2 bases from J, leaving 14 bases between. The length of the CDR3 is 15 residues. The germline V gene has CDR1 SGHVS and CDR2 FQNEAQ. In nucleotides, the CDR3 is TGTGCCAGCAGCTTCCGGGACCCCTCCACCTACGAGCAGTACTTC. Protein: CASSFRDPSTYEQYF.

This chain links TRBV6-5 with TRBJ2-5; 9 nucleotides match TRBD1. There are 15 residues in the CDR3. Germline V lookup: CDR1 MNHEY, CDR2 SVGAGI. V shed 4 bases, J shed 4 bases, and the junction held 7 bases outside the gene matches. The CDR3 region is CASSWGQGRGETQYF. The CDR3 region has the DNA TGTGCCAGCAGTTGGGGACAGGGCAGGGGAGAGACCCAGTACTTC.